These 18 T cell receptor beta chains came from one sample sequenced in a study of Graves' ophthalmopathy and Graves' hyperthyroidism. For repertoire sequencing, the TCR beta CDR3 regions were amplified from RNA transcripts. After a first-round RT-PCR with HTBI primers, a second-round multiplex PCR was run. TCRdb reanalysed the multiplex PCR reads using MiXCR and keeps one entry per CDR3 protein. The sample has 150,000 to 200,000 distinct CDR3 sequences, 37% seen once. The sequenced material came from peripheral blood. The receptors shown here come from a woman between 40 and 55 years old with Graves' ophthalmopathy.

The chain links TRBV28 to TRBJ1-6; 7 nucleotides agree with TRBD1. Trimming removed 6 bases from V and 5 bases from J; junction bases left unmatched: 7. The CDR3 has 15 amino acids. Germline CDR1 MDHEN, CDR2 SYDVKM. The CDR3 bases are TGTGCCAGCAGCTCGCAGGGGGTGGATAATTCACCCCTCCACTTT. Encoded protein: CASSSQGVDNSPLHF.

V is TRBV12-3 or TRBV12-4 and J is TRBJ2-7, with D unresolved. This CDR3 has 14 residues. The V gene lost 4 bases and the J gene lost 7 bases, with 17 bases spanning the gap. The CDR3 protein is CASSSLPLRSEQYF. The CDR3 DNA reads as TGTGCCAGCAGTTCATTACCACTCCGTTCAGAGCAGTACTTC.

This clonotype was counted at least ten times. This CDR3 is CASSLDPGQGDTGELFF. The CDR3 nucleotides are TGTGCCAGCAGCTTGGATCCGGGCCAAGGGGACACCGGGGAGCTGTTTTTT. This chain connects TRBV11-1 to TRBJ2-2; D may be TRBD1 (5 bases). The CDR3 loop spans 17 amino acids. With 3 bases removed from V and 3 bases from J, the gap between germline ends came to 17 bases. Per germline, CDR1 SGHAT and CDR2 FQDESV (reference sequence).

This clonotype has at least ten counts. V and J are TRBV7-2 and TRBJ1-1; D gene ambiguous. Germline V gene data show CDR1 as SGHTA and CDR2 as FQGNSA. With 0 bases removed from V and 1 base from J, the gap between germline ends came to 9 bases. The CDR3 loop spans 15 amino acids. Here the CDR3 reads CASSLALRQNTEAFF. The CDR3 region has the DNA TGTGCCAGCAGCTTAGCGCTCCGACAGAACACTGAAGCTTTCTTT.

This clonotype has only one observation. The V gene is TRBV6-2 or TRBV6-3, the J gene TRBJ1-1, with TRBD1 identical over 10 bases. The CDR3 is 14 amino acids. The junction had 4 bases not matched to a gene; V was cut back by 4 bases and J by 5 bases. Germline-derived CDR1 and CDR2 are MNHEY and SVGEGT. As DNA, the CDR3 is TGTGCCAGCAGTTGGGGACAGGGGATTACTGAAGCTTTCTTT. This sequence encodes CASSWGQGITEAFF.

This clonotype was seen many times. This chain joins TRBV7-8 and TRBJ1-5; perhaps TRBD1 as D (5 bases). Trimming pared 5 bases from V and 1 base from J, leaving 6 bases between. This CDR3 comprises 13 residues. Germline lookup yields CDR1 SGHVS and CDR2 FQNEAQ. The CDR3 DNA reads as TGTGCCAGCAGCCAGGGAAGCAATCAGCCCCAGCATTTT. As protein: CASSQGSNQPQHF.

This chain joins TRBV11-2 and TRBJ1-2; 7 bases fit TRBD1. V trimming: 3 bases; J trimming: 2 bases; junction bases outside the gene matches: 9. This CDR3 is built from 16 residues. Germline lookup yields CDR1 SGHAT and CDR2 FQNNGV. For the CDR3, the DNA is TGTGCCAGCAGCTTCGTCCCTAGACAGGGAAACTATGGCTACACCTTC. Its translation is CASSFVPRQGNYGYTF.

This chain links TRBV9 with TRBJ1-1; 9 bases align to TRBD1. This CDR3 is built from 18 residues. The V gene end was trimmed by 0 bases and the J gene end by 5 bases; junction bases not matched to a gene: 14. Germline V gene data show CDR1 as SGDLS and CDR2 as YYNGEE. The CDR3 DNA reads TGTGCCAGCAGCGTAGAAGGTCGGACAGGGGAGGTTGGAACTGAAGCTTTCTTT. Protein: CASSVEGRTGEVGTEAFF.

This chain's CDR3 is CASGRGGAYEQYF. CDR3 bases: TGTGCTAGTGGACGGGGCGGGGCCTACGAGCAGTACTTC. The V and J genes are TRBV12-5 and TRBJ2-7, with D possibly being TRBD2 (6 bases). V shed 6 bases and J shed 2 bases, with 11 bases lying between them. CDR1 LGHNT and CDR2 FRNRAP come from the germline V gene. There are 13 residues in the CDR3.

This clonotype was picked up many times. The chain joins TRBV7-3 to TRBJ2-5; D is undetermined. Trimming pared 2 bases from V and 3 bases from J, leaving 16 bases between. This CDR3 has 16 amino acids. From germline, CDR1 is SGHTA and CDR2 FQGTGA. The chain's CDR3 is CASSLGVDPFEETQYF. CDR3 nucleotides: TGTGCCAGCAGCTTAGGAGTGGACCCTTTCGAAGAGACCCAGTACTTC.

This clonotype was observed once. The chain links TRBV9 to TRBJ1-1; TRBD1 matches at 11 bases. The CDR3 has 16 amino acids. CDR1 SGDLS and CDR2 YYNGEE come from the germline V gene. Trimming removed 4 bases from V and 3 bases from J; junction bases left unmatched: 8. CDR3 in amino acids: CASSIQGQGAYTEAFF. CDR3 nucleotides: TGTGCCAGCAGCATACAAGGACAGGGGGCCTACACTGAAGCTTTCTTT.

This clonotype was seen repeatedly, ten times or more. This sequence joins TRBV12-5 and TRBJ2-7; D tentatively fits TRBD1 or TRBD2 (5 bases each). The CDR3 has 13 residues. Germline CDR1 and CDR2: LGHNT and FRNRAP. The ends were cut back, 6 bases at V and 3 bases at J, with 12 bases in the middle. CDR3 protein: CASGPVRGYEQYF. CDR3 coding DNA: TGTGCTAGTGGCCCCGTGAGGGGCTACGAGCAGTACTTC.

This clonotype has at least ten counts. In nucleotides, the CDR3 is TGTGCCACCAGCAGTAACAGGGGATCCGGGGAGCTGTTTTTT. Its translation is CATSSNRGSGELFF. V usage is TRBV15 and J usage is TRBJ2-2; 7 bases are a match to TRBD1. The CDR3 length is 14 residues. Trimming removed 3 bases from V and 6 bases from J; junction bases left unmatched: 4. Germline CDR1 and CDR2: LNHNV and YYDKDF (reference sequence).

V is TRBV19 and J is TRBJ2-6, with TRBD1 identical over 9 bases. Trimming at V came to 6 bases and at J to 2 bases, leaving 8 bases not matched to a gene. CDR1 LNHDA and CDR2 SQIVND come from the germline V gene (reference sequence). This CDR3 spans 17 amino acids. The CDR3 DNA reads TGTGCCAGTAGGACGGACAGGGGAAATGCTGGGGCCAACGTCCTGACTTTC. Encoded protein: CASRTDRGNAGANVLTF.

The chain combines TRBV12-3 or TRBV12-4 with TRBJ1-5, with 9 bases matching TRBD1. Unmatched junction bases numbered 2, after V lost 3 bases and J lost 5 bases. The CDR3 runs to 14 residues. The CDR3 loop reads CASSLGQGDQPQHF. The CDR3 coding sequence is TGTGCCAGCAGTTTGGGACAGGGCGATCAGCCCCAGCATTTT.

This clonotype was found many times. The chain joins TRBV19 to TRBJ2-3; TRBD1 aligns across 9 bases. Looked up from germline, CDR1 is LNHDA and CDR2 is SQIVND (reference sequence). This CDR3 has 15 amino acids. Trimming removed 5 bases from V and 4 bases from J; junction bases left unmatched: 7. In DNA form, the CDR3 reads TGTGCCAGTAGTGCGACAGGGGGTCTCGCAGATACGCAGTATTTT. It yields the protein CASSATGGLADTQYF. The full variable domain, in which reference TRBV19 and TRBJ2-3 provide the parts outside the CDR3, is DGGITQSPKYLFRKEGQNVTLSCEQNLNHDAMYWYRQDPGQGLRLIYYSQIVNDFQKGDIAEGYSVSREKKESFPLTVTSAQKNPTAFYLCASSATGGLADTQYFGPGTRLTVL.

This rearrangement joins TRBV2 to TRBJ1-2, with no clear D. The CDR3 is made up of 13 amino acids. Trimming removed 6 bases from V and 1 base from J, with 9 bases in between. In germline, CDR1 is SNHLY, CDR2 FYNNEI. In DNA, the CDR3 is TGTGCCAGCAGCGTTGGATATAACTATGGCTACACCTTC. This translates into CASSVGYNYGYTF. Supplemented by reference TRBV2 and TRBJ1-2, the full variable domain reads EPEVTQTPSHQVTQMGQEVILRCVPISNHLYFYWYRQILGQKVEFLVSFYNNEISEKSEIFDDQFSVERPDGSNFTLKIRSTKLEDSAMYFCASSVGYNYGYTFGSGTRLTVV.

The chain uses TRBV7-2 and TRBJ2-5; possible D gene TRBD1, 6 bases. The V end lost 6 bases, the J end lost 4 bases, and 18 bases lay between the germline ends. Germline V gene sequence: CDR1 SGHTA, CDR2 FQGNSA. The CDR3 sequence is 15 residues long. CDR3 in amino acids: CASRDTGTSPETQYF. DNA for the CDR3: TGTGCCAGCAGGGACACCGGGACAAGCCCAGAGACCCAGTACTTC.